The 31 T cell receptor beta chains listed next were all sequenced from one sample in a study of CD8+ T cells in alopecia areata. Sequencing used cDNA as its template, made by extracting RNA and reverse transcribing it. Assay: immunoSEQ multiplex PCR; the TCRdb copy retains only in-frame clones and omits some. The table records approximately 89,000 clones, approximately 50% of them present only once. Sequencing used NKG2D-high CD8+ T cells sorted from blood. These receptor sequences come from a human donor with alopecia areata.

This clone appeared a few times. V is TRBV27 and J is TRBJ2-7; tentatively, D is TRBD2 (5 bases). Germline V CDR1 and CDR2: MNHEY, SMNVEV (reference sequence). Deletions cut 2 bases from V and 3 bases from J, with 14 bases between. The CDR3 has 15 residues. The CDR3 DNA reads TGTGCCAGCAGTTTACACTCGGGGTCCAGCTACGAGCAGTACTTC. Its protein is CASSLHSGSSYEQYF.

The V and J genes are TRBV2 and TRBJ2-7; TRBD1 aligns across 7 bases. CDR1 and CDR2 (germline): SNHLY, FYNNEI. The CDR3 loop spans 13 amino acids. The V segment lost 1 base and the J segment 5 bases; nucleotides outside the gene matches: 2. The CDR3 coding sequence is TGTGCCAGCAGTGAAGGTACAGGGGACGAGCAGTACTTC. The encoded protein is CASSEGTGDEQYF.

The CDR3 nucleotides read TGTGCCAGCAGCCCCCGGGACTTCTACGAGCAGTACTTC. The encoded protein is CASSPRDFYEQYF. This chain connects TRBV7-9 to TRBJ2-7; D perhaps matches TRBD2 (6 bases). The V gene's germline CDR1 is SEHNR and CDR2 FQNEAQ (reference sequence). The CDR3 length is 13 residues. V was pared by 5 bases and J by 3 bases, with 11 bases between.

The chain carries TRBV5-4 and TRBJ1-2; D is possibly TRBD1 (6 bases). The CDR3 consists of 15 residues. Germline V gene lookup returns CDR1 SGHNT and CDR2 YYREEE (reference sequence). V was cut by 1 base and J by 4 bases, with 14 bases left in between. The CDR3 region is CASSLPGGAFYGYTF. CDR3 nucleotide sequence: TGTGCCAGCAGCTTGCCGGGGGGCGCGTTCTATGGCTACACCTTC.

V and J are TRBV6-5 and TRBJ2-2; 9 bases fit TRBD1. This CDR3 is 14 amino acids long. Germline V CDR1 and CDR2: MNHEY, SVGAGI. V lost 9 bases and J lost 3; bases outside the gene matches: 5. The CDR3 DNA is TGTGCCAGTGGGACAGGGATAGACACCGGGGAGCTGTTTTTT. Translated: CASGTGIDTGELFF.

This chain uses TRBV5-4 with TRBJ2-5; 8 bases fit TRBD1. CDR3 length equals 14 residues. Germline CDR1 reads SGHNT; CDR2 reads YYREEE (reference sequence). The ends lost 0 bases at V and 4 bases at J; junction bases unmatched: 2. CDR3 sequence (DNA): TGTGCCAGCAGCTTGGGGACAGGGTCAGAGACCCAGTACTTC. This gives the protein CASSLGTGSETQYF.

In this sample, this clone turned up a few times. The chain's CDR3 is CASSSTLATDTQYF. DNA for the CDR3: TGTGCCAGCAGTTCCACACTAGCTACAGATACGCAGTATTTT. V and J are TRBV28 and TRBJ2-3, with D maybe TRBD2 (6 bases). V was shortened by 4 bases and J by 3 bases, with 11 bases between the two germline ends. Germline V lookup: CDR1 MDHEN, CDR2 SYDVKM. The CDR3 contains 14 residues.

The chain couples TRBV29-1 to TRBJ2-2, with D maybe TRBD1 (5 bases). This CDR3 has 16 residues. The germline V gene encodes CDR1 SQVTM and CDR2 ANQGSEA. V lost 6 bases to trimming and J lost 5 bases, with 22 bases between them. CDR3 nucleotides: TGCAGCGTCGATCCGGGTAGGGGTGAATGGACCGGGGAGCTGTTTTTT. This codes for CSVDPGRGEWTGELFF.

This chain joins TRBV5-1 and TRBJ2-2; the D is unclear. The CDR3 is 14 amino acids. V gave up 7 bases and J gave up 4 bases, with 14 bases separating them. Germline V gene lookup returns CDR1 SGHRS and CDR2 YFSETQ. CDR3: CASFGGNITGELFF. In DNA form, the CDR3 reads TGCGCCAGCTTCGGCGGAAATATCACCGGGGAGCTGTTTTTT.

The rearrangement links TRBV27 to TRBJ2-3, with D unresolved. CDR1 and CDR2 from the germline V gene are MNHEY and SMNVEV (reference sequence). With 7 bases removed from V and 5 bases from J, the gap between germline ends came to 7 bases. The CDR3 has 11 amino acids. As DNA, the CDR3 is TGTGCCAGCACGGGCCTAGATACGCAGTATTTT. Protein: CASTGLDTQYF.

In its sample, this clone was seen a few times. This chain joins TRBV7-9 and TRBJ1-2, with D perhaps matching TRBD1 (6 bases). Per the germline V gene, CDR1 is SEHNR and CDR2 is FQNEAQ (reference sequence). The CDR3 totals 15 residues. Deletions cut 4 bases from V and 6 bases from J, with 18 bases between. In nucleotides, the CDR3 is TGTGCCAGCAGCTCGATGGACAGCCTGGTGCATGGCTACACCTTC. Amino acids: CASSSMDSLVHGYTF.

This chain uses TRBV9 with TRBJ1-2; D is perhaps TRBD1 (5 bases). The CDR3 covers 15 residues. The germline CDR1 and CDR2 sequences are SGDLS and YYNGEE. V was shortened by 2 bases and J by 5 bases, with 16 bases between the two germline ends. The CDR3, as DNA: TGTGCCAGCAGCGTGAGTGGGGGAGTAGGGTATGGCTACACCTTC. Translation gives CASSVSGGVGYGYTF.

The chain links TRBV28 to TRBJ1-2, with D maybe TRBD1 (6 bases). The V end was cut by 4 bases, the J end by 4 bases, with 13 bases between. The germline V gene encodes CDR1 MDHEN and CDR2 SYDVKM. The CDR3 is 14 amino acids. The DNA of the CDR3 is TGTGCCAGCAGTTCAAGACAGGTTCCCTATGGCTACACCTTC. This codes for CASSSRQVPYGYTF.

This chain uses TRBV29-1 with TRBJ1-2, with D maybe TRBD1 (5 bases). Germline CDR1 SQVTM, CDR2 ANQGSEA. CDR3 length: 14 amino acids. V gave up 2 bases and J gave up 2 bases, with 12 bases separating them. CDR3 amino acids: CSVEMAGVNYGYTF. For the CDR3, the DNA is TGCAGCGTTGAAATGGCGGGGGTGAACTATGGCTACACCTTC.

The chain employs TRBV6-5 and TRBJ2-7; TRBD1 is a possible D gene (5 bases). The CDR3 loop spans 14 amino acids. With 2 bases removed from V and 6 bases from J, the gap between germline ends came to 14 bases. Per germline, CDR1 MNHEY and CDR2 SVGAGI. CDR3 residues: CASSYIQESREQYF. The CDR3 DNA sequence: TGTGCCAGCAGTTACATACAGGAATCCCGCGAGCAGTACTTC.

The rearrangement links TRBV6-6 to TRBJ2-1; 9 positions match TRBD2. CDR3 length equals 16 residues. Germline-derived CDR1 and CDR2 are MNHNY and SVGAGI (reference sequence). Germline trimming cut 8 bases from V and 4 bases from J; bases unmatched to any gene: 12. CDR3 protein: CASGGAGTSPYNEQFF. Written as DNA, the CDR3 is TGTGCCAGCGGGGGGGCCGGGACTAGCCCATACAATGAGCAGTTCTTC.

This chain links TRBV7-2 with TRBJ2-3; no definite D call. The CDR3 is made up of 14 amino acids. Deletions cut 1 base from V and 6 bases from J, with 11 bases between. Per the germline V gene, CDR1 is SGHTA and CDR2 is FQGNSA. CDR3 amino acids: CASSLVPDPDTQYF. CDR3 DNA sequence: TGTGCCAGCAGCTTAGTGCCCGATCCGGATACGCAGTATTTT.

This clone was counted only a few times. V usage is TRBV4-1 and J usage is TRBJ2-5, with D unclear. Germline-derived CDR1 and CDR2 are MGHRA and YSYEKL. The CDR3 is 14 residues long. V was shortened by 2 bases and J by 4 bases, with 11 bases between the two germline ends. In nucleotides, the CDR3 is TGCGCCAGCAGCCAACGAGGAAAGCTAGAGACCCAGTACTTC. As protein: CASSQRGKLETQYF.

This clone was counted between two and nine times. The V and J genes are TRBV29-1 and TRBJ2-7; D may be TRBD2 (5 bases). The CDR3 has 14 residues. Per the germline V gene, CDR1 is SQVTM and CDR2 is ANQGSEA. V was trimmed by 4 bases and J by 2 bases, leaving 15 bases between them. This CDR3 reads CSVAEGTNPYEQYF. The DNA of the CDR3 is TGCAGCGTTGCTGAGGGCACCAATCCCTACGAGCAGTACTTC.

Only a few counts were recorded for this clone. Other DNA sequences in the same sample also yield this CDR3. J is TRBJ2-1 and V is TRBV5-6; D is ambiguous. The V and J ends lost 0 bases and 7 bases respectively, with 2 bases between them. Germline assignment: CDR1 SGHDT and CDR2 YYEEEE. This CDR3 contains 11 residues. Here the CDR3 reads CASSLGNEQFF. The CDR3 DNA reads TGTGCCAGCAGCTTGGGAAATGAGCAGTTCTTC.

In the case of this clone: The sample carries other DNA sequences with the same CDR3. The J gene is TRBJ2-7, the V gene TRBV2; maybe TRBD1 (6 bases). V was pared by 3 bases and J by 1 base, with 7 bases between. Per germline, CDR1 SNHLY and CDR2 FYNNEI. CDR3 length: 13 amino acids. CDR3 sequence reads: CASSETGSYEQYF. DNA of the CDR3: TGTGCCAGCAGTGAGACAGGTTCCTACGAGCAGTACTTC.

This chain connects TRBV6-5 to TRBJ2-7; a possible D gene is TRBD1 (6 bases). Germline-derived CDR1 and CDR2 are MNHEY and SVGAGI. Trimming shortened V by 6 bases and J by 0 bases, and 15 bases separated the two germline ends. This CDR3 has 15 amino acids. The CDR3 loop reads CASRGPTGLSYEQYF. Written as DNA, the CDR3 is TGTGCCAGCAGAGGGCCGACAGGCCTCTCCTACGAGCAGTACTTC.

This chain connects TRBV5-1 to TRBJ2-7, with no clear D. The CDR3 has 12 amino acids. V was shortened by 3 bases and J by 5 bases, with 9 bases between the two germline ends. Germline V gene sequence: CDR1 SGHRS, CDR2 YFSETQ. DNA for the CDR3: TGCGCCAGCAGCTCCAACGTTAACGAGCAGTACTTC. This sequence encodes CASSSNVNEQYF.

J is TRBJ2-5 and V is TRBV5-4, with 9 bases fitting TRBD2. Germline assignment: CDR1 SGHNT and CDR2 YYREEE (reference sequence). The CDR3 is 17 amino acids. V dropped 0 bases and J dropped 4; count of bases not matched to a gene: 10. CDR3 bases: TGTGCCAGCAGCTTGGAAGATTATAGCGGGGGAGGAGAGACCCAGTACTTC. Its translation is CASSLEDYSGGGETQYF.

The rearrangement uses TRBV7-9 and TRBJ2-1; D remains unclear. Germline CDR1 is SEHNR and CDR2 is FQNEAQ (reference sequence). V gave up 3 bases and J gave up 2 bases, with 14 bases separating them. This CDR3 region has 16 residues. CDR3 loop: CASSFGVTPPYNEQFF. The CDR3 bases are TGTGCCAGCAGCTTTGGGGTCACTCCCCCCTACAATGAGCAGTTCTTC.

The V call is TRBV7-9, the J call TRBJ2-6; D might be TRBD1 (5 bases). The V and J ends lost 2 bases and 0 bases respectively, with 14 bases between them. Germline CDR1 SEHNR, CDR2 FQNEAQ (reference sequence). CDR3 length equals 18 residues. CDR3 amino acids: CASSLLPSDSSGANVLTF. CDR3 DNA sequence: TGTGCCAGCAGCTTACTCCCGTCCGACAGCTCTGGGGCCAACGTCCTGACTTTC. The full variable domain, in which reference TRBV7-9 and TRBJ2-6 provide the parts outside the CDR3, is DTGVSQNPRHKITKRGQNVTFRCDPISEHNRLYWYRQTLGQGPEFLTYFQNEAQLEKSRLLSDRFSAERPKGSFSTLEIQRTEQGDSAMYLCASSLLPSDSSGANVLTFGAGSRLTVL.

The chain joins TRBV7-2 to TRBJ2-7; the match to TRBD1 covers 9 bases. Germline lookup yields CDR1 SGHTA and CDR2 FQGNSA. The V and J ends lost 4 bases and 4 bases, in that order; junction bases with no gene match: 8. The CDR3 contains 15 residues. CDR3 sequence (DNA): TGTGCCAGCAGCTCCACCGGGACAGGGATTTACGAGCAGTACTTC. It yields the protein CASSSTGTGIYEQYF. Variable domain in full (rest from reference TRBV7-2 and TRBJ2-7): GAGVSQSPSNKVTEKGKDVELRCDPISGHTALYWYRQSLGQGLEFLIYFQGNSAPDKSGLPSDRFSAERTGGSVSTLTIQRTQQEDSAVYLCASSSTGTGIYEQYFGPGTRLTVT.

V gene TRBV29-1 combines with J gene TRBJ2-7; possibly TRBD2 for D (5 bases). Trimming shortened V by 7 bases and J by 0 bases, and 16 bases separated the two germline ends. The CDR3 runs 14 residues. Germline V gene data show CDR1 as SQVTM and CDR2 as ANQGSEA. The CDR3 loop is CSAGIHTSSYEQYF. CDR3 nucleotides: TGCAGCGCTGGGATCCACACTAGCTCCTACGAGCAGTACTTC.

In nucleotides, the CDR3 is TGTGCCTGGTTAGACGGCGACTTCACTGAAGCTTTCTTT. Translation: CAWLDGDFTEAFF. V and J are TRBV30 and TRBJ1-1; D unresolved. Trimming pared 5 bases from V and 4 bases from J, leaving 14 bases between. This CDR3 is 13 amino acids long. Germline V gene data show CDR1 as GTSNPN and CDR2 as SVGIG (reference sequence). Together with reference TRBV30 and TRBJ1-1, the CDR3 gives the full variable domain: SQTIHQWPATLVQPVGSPLSLECTVEGTSNPNLYWYRQAAGRGLQLLFYSVGIGQISSEVPQNLSASRPQDRQFILSSKKLLLSDSGFYLCAWLDGDFTEAFFGQGTRLTVV.

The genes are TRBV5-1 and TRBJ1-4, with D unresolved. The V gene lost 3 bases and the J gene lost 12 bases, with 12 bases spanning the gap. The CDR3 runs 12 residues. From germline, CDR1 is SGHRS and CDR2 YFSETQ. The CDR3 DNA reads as TGCGCCAGCAGCTCGCTGTTTGGGGAACTGTTTTTT. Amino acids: CASSSLFGELFF.

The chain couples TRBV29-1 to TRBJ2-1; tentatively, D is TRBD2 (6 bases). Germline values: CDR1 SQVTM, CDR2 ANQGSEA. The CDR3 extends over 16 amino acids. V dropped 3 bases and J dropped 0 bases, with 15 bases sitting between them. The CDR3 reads CSVDGRGTSSYNEQFF. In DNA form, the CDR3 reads TGCAGCGTTGATGGTCGGGGGACCAGCTCCTACAATGAGCAGTTCTTC.